This entry lists 21 T cell receptor beta chains sequenced from one sample in a study of blood T cell repertoires in COVID-19. Data came from immunoSEQ multiplex PCR; TCRdb stores just in-frame clones and leaves some out. This table holds roughly 300,000 clones, 83% found once. The specimen was peripheral blood. These receptors came from a woman between 45 and 60 years old who had recovered from COVID-19.

The chain is built from TRBV18 and TRBJ2-7; weak D call: TRBD2 (5 bases). The V gene's germline CDR1 is KGHSH and CDR2 LQKENI. This CDR3 contains 12 residues. V was pared by 1 base and J by 5 bases, with 6 bases between. The DNA of the CDR3 is TGTGCCAGCTCACCACAGAGGGACGAGCAGTACTTC. Residues: CASSPQRDEQYF.

The chain carries TRBV4-3 and TRBJ2-7; 8 positions agree with TRBD1. V gave up 0 bases and J gave up 5 bases; unmatched junction bases: 6. This CDR3 has 15 residues. Germline CDR1 and CDR2: LGHNA and YSLEER. CDR3 DNA sequence: TGCGCCAGCAGCCAAGATCAGGGCAGGGGGCACGAGCAGTACTTC. Translated, it gives CASSQDQGRGHEQYF.

The chain links TRBV6-2 or TRBV6-3 to TRBJ2-7; weak D call: TRBD2 (7 bases). Germline loops: CDR1 MNHEY, CDR2 SVGEGT. CDR3 size: 15 residues. V lost 2 bases, J lost 6 bases, and 17 bases lay in between. The CDR3 sequence is CASSYTHERGGEQYF. In DNA, the CDR3 is TGTGCCAGCAGTTACACCCACGAAAGGGGGGGCGAGCAGTACTTC.

This clone was seen a few times. The CDR3: CATSDPLAGGRADTQYF. DNA for the CDR3: TGTGCCACCAGTGATCCTTTGGCAGGGGGTCGCGCAGATACGCAGTATTTT. V usage is TRBV24-1 and J usage is TRBJ2-3, with TRBD1 identical over 7 bases. The CDR3 consists of 17 residues. Germline values: CDR1 KGHDR, CDR2 SFDVKD. V lost 3 bases to trimming and J lost 4 bases; unmatched junction nucleotides: 12.

This clone was detected once. The V call is TRBV5-1, the J call TRBJ2-3; the match to TRBD2 covers 7 bases. V was clipped by 5 bases and J by 3 bases; unmatched bases: 9. This CDR3 has 15 amino acids. From germline, CDR1 is SGHRS and CDR2 YFSETQ. The CDR3 sequence: CASRTRGGSTDTQYF. In DNA, the CDR3 is TGCGCCAGCAGGACTCGGGGAGGGTCGACAGATACGCAGTATTTT.

The genes are TRBV5-1 and TRBJ1-4, with 9 nucleotides matching TRBD1. J was trimmed by 5 bases and V by 4 bases; bases with no gene match: 3. There are 14 residues in the CDR3. Germline V gene lookup returns CDR1 SGHRS and CDR2 YFSETQ. CDR3 DNA: TGCGCCAGCAGCGTGACAGGGGGGAATGAAAAACTGTTTTTT. Protein product: CASSVTGGNEKLFF.

This sequence joins TRBV21-1 and TRBJ2-7; the table's D call of TRBD1 was not tested on the DNA. TRBV21-1 constitutes a pseudogene. CDR3 length equals 15 residues. The chain's CDR3 is CASSNHTDRAYEQYF. The CDR3 region has the DNA TGTGCCAGCAGCAACCACACGGACAGGGCCTACGAGCAGTACTTC.

This chain uses TRBV3-1 (or the pseudogene TRBV3-2) with TRBJ2-7; TRBD2 agrees at 9 bases. The germline V gene has CDR1 LGHDT and CDR2 YNNKEL (reference sequence). The CDR3 covers 16 residues. With 1 base clipped from V and 3 bases from J, the junction kept 7 bases outside the gene matches. The CDR3 sequence: CASSQGSSGSFYEQYF. CDR3 DNA: TGTGCCAGCAGCCAAGGTAGTAGCGGGAGTTTCTACGAGCAGTACTTC.

J is TRBJ2-7 and V is TRBV28; 7 bases align to TRBD1. The germline gives CDR1 MDHEN, CDR2 SYDVKM. This CDR3 contains 12 residues. The junction had 2 bases not matched to a gene; V was cut back by 7 bases and J by 2 bases. CDR3 DNA: TGTGCCAGCAACGGACAGGCCTACGAGCAGTACTTC. Protein: CASNGQAYEQYF.

Remarks on this clone: Other DNA sequences of this sample code for an identical CDR3. The V call is TRBV9, the J call TRBJ1-2, with 7 bases lining up with TRBD1. Germline V lookup: CDR1 SGDLS, CDR2 YYNGEE. After removal of 0 bases from V and 0 bases from J, the junction contained 2 bases not matched to a gene. This CDR3 spans 15 amino acids. In DNA form, the CDR3 reads TGTGCCAGCAGCGTAGCAGGGGGGCCTAACTATGGCTACACCTTC. This gives the protein CASSVAGGPNYGYTF. The full variable domain, its missing parts supplied by reference TRBV9 and TRBJ1-2, is DSGVTQTPKHLITATGQRVTLRCSPRSGDLSVYWYQQSLDQGLQFLIQYYNGEERAKGNILERFSAQQFPDLHSELNLSSLELGDSALYFCASSVAGGPNYGYTFGSGTRLTVV.

Here the CDR3 DNA reads TGTGCCAGCAGTATCCGGGGGACTGAAGCTTTCTTT. Its translation is CASSIRGTEAFF. This chain links TRBV27 with TRBJ1-1; possibly TRBD1 for D (5 bases). There are 12 residues in the CDR3. The germline V gene has CDR1 MNHEY and CDR2 SMNVEV (reference sequence). The V end lost 5 bases, the J end lost 5 bases, and 9 bases lay between the germline ends.

This clone was counted a single time. This sequence joins TRBV11-2 and TRBJ2-1, with 8 positions matching TRBD1. V trimming: 5 bases; J trimming: 5 bases; junction bases outside the gene matches: 5. Germline CDR1 SGHAT, CDR2 FQNNGV. The CDR3 sequence is 14 residues long. The CDR3 coding sequence is TGTGCCAGCAGCCCCCGGGACAGGCACAATGAGCAGTTCTTC. Translation: CASSPRDRHNEQFF.

This chain uses TRBV28 with TRBJ2-7, with D maybe TRBD1 (6 bases). This CDR3 contains 15 residues. CDR1 MDHEN and CDR2 SYDVKM come from the germline V gene. Trimming shortened V by 5 bases and J by 3 bases, and 17 bases separated the two germline ends. Here the CDR3 DNA reads TGTGCCAGCAGTGAACAGGGAAATAGAGGCTACGAGCAGTACTTC. The encoded protein is CASSEQGNRGYEQYF.

This clone has a single count. This chain joins TRBV6-5 and TRBJ1-4, with TRBD1 matching 9 bases. The CDR3 has 15 amino acids. V gave up 5 bases and J gave up 8 bases; unmatched junction bases: 9. Per germline, CDR1 MNHEY and CDR2 SVGAGI. CDR3 region: CASSPRDRVGEKLFF. The DNA for the CDR3 is TGTGCCAGCAGTCCCCGGGACAGGGTTGGAGAAAAACTGTTTTTT.

In this sample, this clone turned up many times. This CDR3 is also generated by other DNA sequences in the sample. The V call is TRBV3-1 (or the pseudogene TRBV3-2), the J call TRBJ2-1; perhaps TRBD2 as D (5 bases). The length of the CDR3 is 13 residues. V was cut by 1 base and J by 9 bases, with 10 bases left in between. The germline gives CDR1 LGHDT, CDR2 YNNKEL (reference sequence). In nucleotides, the CDR3 is TGTGCCAGCAGCCAAGTAAAAAGCGGTGAGCAGTTCTTC. This translates into CASSQVKSGEQFF.

The chain combines TRBV5-4 with TRBJ1-2, with D unclear. V lost 0 bases and J lost 0, with 9 bases in between. This CDR3 has 15 residues. CDR1 is SGHNT, CDR2 YYREEE, per germline (reference sequence). DNA of the CDR3: TGTGCCAGCAGCTTGGAGGCACGGGCTAACTATGGCTACACCTTC. It codes for CASSLEARANYGYTF.

This chain uses TRBV19 with TRBJ2-1, with 9 positions matching TRBD2. Germline CDR1 LNHDA, CDR2 SQIVND (reference sequence). The junction had 8 bases not matched to a gene; V was cut back by 7 bases and J by 4 bases. This CDR3 comprises 15 residues. The CDR3 bases are TGTGCCAGTAACCCTAGCGGGGCCCCGTACAATGAGCAGTTCTTC. Encoded protein: CASNPSGAPYNEQFF.

The genes are TRBV27 and TRBJ2-7, with 7 bases lining up with TRBD1. Per the germline V gene, CDR1 is MNHEY and CDR2 is SMNVEV (reference sequence). J was trimmed by 0 bases and V by 2 bases; bases with no gene match: 4. This CDR3 has 15 residues. The CDR3 bases are TGTGCCAGCAGTTTAAGGGGGCCGAGCTCCTACGAGCAGTACTTC. Its translation is CASSLRGPSSYEQYF.

This clone was detected many times. This rearrangement joins TRBV12-3 or TRBV12-4 to TRBJ2-2, with D unclear. This CDR3 has 13 amino acids. V was cut by 5 bases and J by 7 bases, with 11 bases left in between. The CDR3 spells CASSGEVSGELFF. The CDR3 DNA sequence: TGTGCCAGCAGTGGAGAGGTTAGCGGGGAGCTGTTTTTT.

This clone was observed at least ten times. The V gene is TRBV9, the J gene TRBJ1-6; D unresolved. Trimming stripped 3 bases from V and 4 bases from J, with 8 bases between. Germline values: CDR1 SGDLS, CDR2 YYNGEE. The CDR3 runs to 14 residues. CDR3 nucleotide sequence: TGTGCCAGCAGCGCCTTACAGTATAATTCACCCCTCCACTTT. It is translated as CASSALQYNSPLHF.

The J gene is TRBJ1-2, the V gene TRBV5-4; 9 bases match TRBD1. J was trimmed by 7 bases and V by 4 bases; bases with no gene match: 14. CDR1 SGHNT and CDR2 YYREEE come from the germline V gene (reference sequence). The CDR3 contains 16 residues. The CDR3 protein is CASSTGAGQGQGGYTF. In nucleotides, the CDR3 is TGTGCCAGCAGCACCGGAGCCGGACAGGGGCAGGGTGGCTACACCTTC.